A selection of T cell receptor beta chains follows, all from one sample in a study of vaccination and CD4 T cells after COVID-19. Each CDR3 protein gets one entry after TCRdb re-called the PCR reads with MiXCR. The table records fewer than 15,000 distinct CDR3 sequences, 70% to 75% of them present only once. What these receptors recognize is not known. This specimen consisted of CD4+ T cells from blood, cultured in vitro, obtained after SARS-CoV-2 vaccination. The origin of the receptors is a human donor who received a COVID-19 vaccine. CDR3s include the opening cysteine and the closing phenylalanine or tryptophan. Fields, in order: CDR3 DNA, CDR3 protein, V gene, clone size, D gene, J gene. A D gene is named only where the DNA matches it firmly. Size is stated for part of the rows, as once, few or many counts, or as a class when the clone is expanded.

DNA: TGTGCCAGCCAGCAAGGGTCGCAGCCCCAGCATTTT; CDR3: CASQQGSQPQHF; V: TRBV25-1; size: NA; D: NA; J: TRBJ1-5
DNA: TGTGCCAGCAGGGGGCGACAGGGGTCCAATCAGCCCCAGCATTTT; CDR3: CASRGRQGSNQPQHF; V: TRBV6-1; size: once; D: TRBD1; J: TRBJ1-5
DNA: TGCAGTGCTAGAAAAGGGACTAGCGGGGGGCCTAGCACAGATACGCAGTATTTT; CDR3: CSARKGTSGGPSTDTQYF; V: TRBV20-1; size: NA; D: TRBD2; J: TRBJ2-3
DNA: TGCAGCGTTGACCCCCCAGATGGCTACACCTTC; CDR3: CSVDPPDGYTF; V: TRBV29-1; size: NA; D: NA; J: TRBJ1-2
DNA: TGTGCCAGCAGCTCCACCTCCACTCAAGGCGAGACCCAGTACTTC; CDR3: CASSSTSTQGETQYF; V: TRBV5-4; size: NA; D: NA; J: TRBJ2-5
DNA: TGCGCCAGCAGTGAGTCGGGGGGGCACACTGAAGCTTTCTTT; CDR3: CASSESGGHTEAFF; V: TRBV10-1; size: NA; D: NA; J: TRBJ1-1
DNA: TGTGCCAGCAGCGTTGGGGAGCACTACGAGCAGTACTTC; CDR3: CASSVGEHYEQYF; V: TRBV9; size: NA; D: NA; J: TRBJ2-7
DNA: TGTGCCAGCAGCGTCCGACAGGGGAGGAACACTGAAGCTTTCTTT; CDR3: CASSVRQGRNTEAFF; V: TRBV6-1; size: NA; D: TRBD1; J: TRBJ1-1
DNA: TGTGCCAGCAGTGACGGGCGCGAGCAGTACTTC; CDR3: CASSDGREQYF; V: TRBV6-4; size: NA; D: NA; J: TRBJ2-7
DNA: TGCAGTGCTCGCCTTCCGGGACTGAGCACAGATACGCAGTATTTT; CDR3: CSARLPGLSTDTQYF; V: TRBV20-1; size: once; D: NA; J: TRBJ2-3
DNA: TGTGCCAGCAGCCGACGGCAGGGGGGACCTTCGGGACCCGGGGAGCTGTTTTTT; CDR3: CASSRRQGGPSGPGELFF; V: TRBV7-9; size: NA; D: NA; J: TRBJ2-2
DNA: TGTGCCAGCAGTTACAGTATAGAAGCTTTCTTT; CDR3: CASSYSIEAFF; V: TRBV6-5; size: NA; D: NA; J: TRBJ1-1
DNA: TGTGCCACCAGGGGACTTAGCAATCAGCCCCAGCATTTT; CDR3: CATRGLSNQPQHF; V: TRBV15; size: NA; D: NA; J: TRBJ1-5
DNA: TGCAGTGCTAGAAGGGCCAATTCACCCCTCCACTTT; CDR3: CSARRANSPLHF; V: TRBV20-1; size: NA; D: NA; J: TRBJ1-6
DNA: TGTGCCAGCAGCTTAGTTGCGGGGGGGCCCGTAGATACGCAGTATTTT; CDR3: CASSLVAGGPVDTQYF; V: TRBV7-8; size: NA; D: TRBD2; J: TRBJ2-3
DNA: TGTGCCAGCAGCAAAGGGGGGGGCACAGATACGCAGTATTTT; CDR3: CASSKGGGTDTQYF; V: TRBV21-1; size: NA; D: NA; J: TRBJ2-3
DNA: TGCAGTGCTACGGGACAGACTAATCAGCCCCAGCATTTT; CDR3: CSATGQTNQPQHF; V: TRBV20-1; size: NA; D: TRBD1; J: TRBJ1-5
DNA: TGTGCCAGCAGCGGAACTAGGTCCGGGGAGCTGTTTTTT; CDR3: CASSGTRSGELFF; V: TRBV7-7; size: NA; D: NA; J: TRBJ2-2
DNA: TGTGCCAGCAGCGTAGACCCGGGGGGGCCCAATGAGCAGTTCTTC; CDR3: CASSVDPGGPNEQFF; V: TRBV7-4; size: once; D: TRBD2; J: TRBJ2-1
DNA: TGTGCCAGCAGTTTTACGGTAAACAGGCTTTCTGGAAACACCATATATTTT; CDR3: CASSFTVNRLSGNTIYF; V: TRBV6-5; size: few; D: NA; J: TRBJ1-3
DNA: TGTGCCTCCACGACAGGGGCAGTACGTTTGGAGTACTTC; CDR3: CASTTGAVRLEYF; V: TRBV30; size: NA; D: TRBD1; J: TRBJ2-7
DNA: TGTGCCAGCTCGGATATGGGCGGGGGCAGCAATCAGCCCCAGCATTTT; CDR3: CASSDMGGGSNQPQHF; V: TRBV5-4; size: medium-sized; D: NA; J: TRBJ1-5
DNA: TGTGCCAGCTCACCGTCGGGAGGGTTAGACTCTGGAAACACCATATATTTT; CDR3: CASSPSGGLDSGNTIYF; V: TRBV18; size: NA; D: NA; J: TRBJ1-3